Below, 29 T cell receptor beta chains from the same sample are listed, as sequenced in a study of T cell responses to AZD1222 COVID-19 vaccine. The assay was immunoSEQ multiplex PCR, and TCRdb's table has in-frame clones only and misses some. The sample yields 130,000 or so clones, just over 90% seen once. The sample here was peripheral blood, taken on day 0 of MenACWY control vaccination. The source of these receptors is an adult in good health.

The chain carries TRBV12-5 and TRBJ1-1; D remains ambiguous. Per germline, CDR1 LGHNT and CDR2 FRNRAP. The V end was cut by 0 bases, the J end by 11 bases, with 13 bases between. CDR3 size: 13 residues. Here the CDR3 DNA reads TGTGCTAGTGGTTTGGTCAAAGAGGAGGTCGCTTTCTTT. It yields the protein CASGLVKEEVAFF.

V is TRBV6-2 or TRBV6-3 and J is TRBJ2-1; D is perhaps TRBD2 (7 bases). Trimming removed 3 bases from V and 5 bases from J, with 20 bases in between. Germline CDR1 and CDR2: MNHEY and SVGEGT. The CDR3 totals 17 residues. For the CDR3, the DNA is TGTGCCAGCAGTTATCGCTTGCCTCGCGGGGGCCACAATGAGCAGTTCTTC. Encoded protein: CASSYRLPRGGHNEQFF.

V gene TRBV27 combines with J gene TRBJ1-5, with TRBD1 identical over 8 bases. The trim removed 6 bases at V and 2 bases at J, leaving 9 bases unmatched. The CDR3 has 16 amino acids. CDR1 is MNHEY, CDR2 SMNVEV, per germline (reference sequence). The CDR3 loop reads CASSRNGQGGNQPQHF. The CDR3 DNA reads TGTGCCAGCAGCCGTAACGGACAGGGAGGCAATCAGCCCCAGCATTTT.

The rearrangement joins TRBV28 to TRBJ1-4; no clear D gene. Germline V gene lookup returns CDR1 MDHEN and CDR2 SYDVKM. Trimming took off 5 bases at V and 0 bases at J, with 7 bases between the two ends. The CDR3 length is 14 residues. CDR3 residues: CASSPPPTNEKLFF. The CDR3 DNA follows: TGTGCCAGCAGTCCCCCACCAACTAATGAAAAACTGTTTTTT.

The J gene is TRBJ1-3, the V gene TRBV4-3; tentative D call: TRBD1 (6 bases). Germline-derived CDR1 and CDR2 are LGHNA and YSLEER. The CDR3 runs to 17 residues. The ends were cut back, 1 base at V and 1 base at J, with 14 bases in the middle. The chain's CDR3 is CASSQVAGQLSGNTIYF. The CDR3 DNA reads TGCGCCAGCAGCCAAGTTGCCGGACAGTTATCTGGAAACACCATATATTTT.

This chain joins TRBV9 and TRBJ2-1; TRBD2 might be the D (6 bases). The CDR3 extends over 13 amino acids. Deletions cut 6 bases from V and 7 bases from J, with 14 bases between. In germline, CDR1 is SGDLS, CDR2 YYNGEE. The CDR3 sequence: CASTPAGGNEQFF. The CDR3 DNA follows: TGTGCCAGCACCCCCGCCGGAGGGAATGAGCAGTTCTTC.

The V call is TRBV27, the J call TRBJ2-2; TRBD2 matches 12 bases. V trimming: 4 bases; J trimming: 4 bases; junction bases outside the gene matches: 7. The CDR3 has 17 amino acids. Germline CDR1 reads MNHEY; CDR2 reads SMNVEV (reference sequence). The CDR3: CASSSTTSGSRTGELFF. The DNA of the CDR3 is TGTGCCAGCAGTTCCACGACTAGCGGGAGCCGCACCGGGGAGCTGTTTTTT.

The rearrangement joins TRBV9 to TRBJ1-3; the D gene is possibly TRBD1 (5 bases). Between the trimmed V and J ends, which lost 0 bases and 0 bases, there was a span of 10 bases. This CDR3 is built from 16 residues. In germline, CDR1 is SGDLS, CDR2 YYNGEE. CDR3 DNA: TGTGCCAGCAGCGTAGAGGCGGGGCTCTCTGGAAACACCATATATTTT. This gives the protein CASSVEAGLSGNTIYF.

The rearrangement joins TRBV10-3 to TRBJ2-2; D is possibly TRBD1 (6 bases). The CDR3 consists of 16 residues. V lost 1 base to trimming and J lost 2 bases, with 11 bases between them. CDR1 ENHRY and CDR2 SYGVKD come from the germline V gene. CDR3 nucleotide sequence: TGTGCCATCAGTGAGTTTGGCAGGGGTAACACCGGGGAGCTGTTTTTT. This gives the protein CAISEFGRGNTGELFF.

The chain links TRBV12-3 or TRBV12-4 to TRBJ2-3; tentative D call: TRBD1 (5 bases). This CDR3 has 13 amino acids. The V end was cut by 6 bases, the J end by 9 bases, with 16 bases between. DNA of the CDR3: TGTGCCAGCAGGCTCTCGTCAGGGCGGACGCAGTATTTT. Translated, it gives CASRLSSGRTQYF.

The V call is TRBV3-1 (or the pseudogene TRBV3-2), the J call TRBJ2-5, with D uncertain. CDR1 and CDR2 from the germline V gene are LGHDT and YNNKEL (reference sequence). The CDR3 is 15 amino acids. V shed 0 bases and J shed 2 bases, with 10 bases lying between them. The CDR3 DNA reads TGTGCCAGCAGCCAAGAAGGCGACGGACAAGAGACCCAGTACTTC. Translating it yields CASSQEGDGQETQYF.

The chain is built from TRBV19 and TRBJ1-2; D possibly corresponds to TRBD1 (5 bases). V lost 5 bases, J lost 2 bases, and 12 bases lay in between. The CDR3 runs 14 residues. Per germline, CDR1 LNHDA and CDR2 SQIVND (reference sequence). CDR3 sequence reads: CASSLAGRNYGYTF. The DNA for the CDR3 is TGTGCCAGTAGTTTGGCAGGGAGAAACTATGGCTACACCTTC.

CDR3 protein: CASSENTPAYEQYF. In nucleotides, the CDR3 is TGTGCCAGCAGTGAGAATACTCCAGCCTACGAGCAGTACTTC. V usage is TRBV6-1 and J usage is TRBJ2-7; no reliable D call. The germline V and J ends were trimmed by 3 bases and 2 bases, with 11 bases remaining between them. This CDR3 spans 14 amino acids. CDR1 is MNHNS, CDR2 SASEGT, per germline.

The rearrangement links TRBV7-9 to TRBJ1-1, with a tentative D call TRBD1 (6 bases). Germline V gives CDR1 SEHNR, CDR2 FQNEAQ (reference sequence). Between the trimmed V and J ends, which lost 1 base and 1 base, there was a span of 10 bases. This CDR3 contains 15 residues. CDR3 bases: TGTGCCAGCAGCTTAGGGCACAGGGAGAACACTGAAGCTTTCTTT. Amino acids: CASSLGHRENTEAFF.

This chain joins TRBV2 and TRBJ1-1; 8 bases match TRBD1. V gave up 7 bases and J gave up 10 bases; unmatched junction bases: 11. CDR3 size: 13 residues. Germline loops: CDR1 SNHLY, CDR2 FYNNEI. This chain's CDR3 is CASKDRVGLVAFF. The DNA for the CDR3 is TGTGCCAGCAAGGACAGGGTAGGGTTAGTAGCTTTCTTT. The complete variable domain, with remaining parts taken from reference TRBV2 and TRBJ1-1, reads EPEVTQTPSHQVTQMGQEVILRCVPISNHLYFYWYRQILGQKVEFLVSFYNNEISEKSEIFDDQFSVERPDGSNFTLKIRSTKLEDSAMYFCASKDRVGLVAFFGQGTRLTVV.

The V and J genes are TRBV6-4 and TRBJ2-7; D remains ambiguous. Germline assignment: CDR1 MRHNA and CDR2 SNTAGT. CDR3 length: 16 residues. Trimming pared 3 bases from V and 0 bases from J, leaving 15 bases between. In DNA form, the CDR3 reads TGTGCCAGCAGTGAGAAAAGGAGAATCTCCTCCTACGAGCAGTACTTC. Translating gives CASSEKRRISSYEQYF.

The DNA for the CDR3 is TGTGCCAGCAGCTTGGGGTCAGGACGGAGCAATCAGCCCCAGCATTTT. Translating gives CASSLGSGRSNQPQHF. This rearrangement joins TRBV7-8 to TRBJ1-5; D remains unclear. The CDR3 runs to 16 residues. From germline, CDR1 is SGHVS and CDR2 FQNEAQ. V was shortened by 3 bases and J by 1 base, with 13 bases between the two germline ends.

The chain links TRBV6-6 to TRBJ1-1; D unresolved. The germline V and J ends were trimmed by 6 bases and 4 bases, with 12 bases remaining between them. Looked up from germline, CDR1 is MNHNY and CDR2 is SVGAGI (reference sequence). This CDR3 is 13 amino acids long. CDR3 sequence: CASRRMEGTEAFF. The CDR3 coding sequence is TGTGCCAGCAGAAGGATGGAGGGCACTGAAGCTTTCTTT.

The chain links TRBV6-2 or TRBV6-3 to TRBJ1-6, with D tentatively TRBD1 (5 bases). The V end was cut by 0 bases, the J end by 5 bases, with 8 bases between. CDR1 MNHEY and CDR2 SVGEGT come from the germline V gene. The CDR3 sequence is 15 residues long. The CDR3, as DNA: TGTGCCAGCAGTTACTCCGGGACCGATAATTCACCCCTCCACTTT. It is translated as CASSYSGTDNSPLHF.

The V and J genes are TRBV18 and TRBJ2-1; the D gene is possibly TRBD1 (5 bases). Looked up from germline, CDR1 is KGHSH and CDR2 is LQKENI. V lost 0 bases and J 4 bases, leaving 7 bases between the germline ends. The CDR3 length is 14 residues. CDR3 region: CASSPPRAYNEQFF. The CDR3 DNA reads TGTGCCAGCTCACCACCCAGGGCGTACAATGAGCAGTTCTTC.

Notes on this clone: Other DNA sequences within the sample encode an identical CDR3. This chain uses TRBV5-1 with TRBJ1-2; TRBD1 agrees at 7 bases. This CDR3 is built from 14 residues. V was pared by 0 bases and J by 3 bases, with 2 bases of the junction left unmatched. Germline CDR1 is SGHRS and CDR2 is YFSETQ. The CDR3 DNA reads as TGCGCCAGCAGCTTGGCAGGGGGTGACTATGGCTACACCTTC. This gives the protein CASSLAGGDYGYTF.

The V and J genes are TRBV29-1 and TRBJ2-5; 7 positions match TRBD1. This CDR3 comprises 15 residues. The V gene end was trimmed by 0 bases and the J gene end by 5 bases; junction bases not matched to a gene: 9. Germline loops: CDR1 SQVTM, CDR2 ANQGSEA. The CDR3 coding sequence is TGCAGCGTTGAAGAAGGACAGGTTCATGGGGAGACCCAGTACTTC. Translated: CSVEEGQVHGETQYF.

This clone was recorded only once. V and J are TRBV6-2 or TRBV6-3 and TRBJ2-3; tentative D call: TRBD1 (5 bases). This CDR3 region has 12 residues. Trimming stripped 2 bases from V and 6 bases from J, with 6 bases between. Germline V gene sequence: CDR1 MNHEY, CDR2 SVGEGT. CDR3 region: CASSYPGDTQYF. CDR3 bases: TGTGCCAGCAGTTACCCAGGGGATACGCAGTATTTT.

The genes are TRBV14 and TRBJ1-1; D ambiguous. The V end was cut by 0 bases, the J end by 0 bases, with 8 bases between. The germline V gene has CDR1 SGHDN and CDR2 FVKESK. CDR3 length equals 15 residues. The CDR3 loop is CASSQDFRLNTEAFF. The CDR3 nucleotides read TGTGCCAGCAGCCAAGATTTCCGGTTGAACACTGAAGCTTTCTTT.

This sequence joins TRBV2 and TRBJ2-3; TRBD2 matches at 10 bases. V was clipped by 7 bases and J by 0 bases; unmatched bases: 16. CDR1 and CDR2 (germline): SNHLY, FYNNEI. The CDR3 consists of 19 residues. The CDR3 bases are TGTGCCAGCATCGGACTAGCGGAGCCTAATCACCCTAGCACAGATACGCAGTATTTT. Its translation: CASIGLAEPNHPSTDTQYF.

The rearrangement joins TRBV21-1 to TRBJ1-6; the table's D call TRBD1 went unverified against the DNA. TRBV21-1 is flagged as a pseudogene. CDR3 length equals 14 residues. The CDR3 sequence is CASPKDRCFSPLHF. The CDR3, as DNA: TGTGCCAGCCCTAAGGACAGGTGTTTTTCACCCCTCCACTTT.

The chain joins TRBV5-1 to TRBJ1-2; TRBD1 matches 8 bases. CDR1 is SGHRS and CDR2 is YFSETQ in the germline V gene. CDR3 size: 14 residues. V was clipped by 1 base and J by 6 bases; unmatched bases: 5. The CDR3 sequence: CASSLYRGDDGYTF. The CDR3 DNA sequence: TGCGCCAGCAGCTTGTACAGGGGGGACGATGGCTACACCTTC.

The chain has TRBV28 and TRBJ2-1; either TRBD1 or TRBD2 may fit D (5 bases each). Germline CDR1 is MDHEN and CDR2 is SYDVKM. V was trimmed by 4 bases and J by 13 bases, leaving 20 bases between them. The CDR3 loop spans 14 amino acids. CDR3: CASSSAPTWDQQFF. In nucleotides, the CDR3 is TGTGCCAGCAGTTCCGCCCCTACATGGGACCAACAGTTCTTC.

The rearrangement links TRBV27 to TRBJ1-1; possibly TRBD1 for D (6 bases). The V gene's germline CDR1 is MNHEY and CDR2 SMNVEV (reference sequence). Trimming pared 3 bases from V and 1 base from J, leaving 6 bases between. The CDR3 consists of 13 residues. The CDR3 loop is CASSLDRNTEAFF. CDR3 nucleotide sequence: TGTGCCAGCAGTTTGGACAGGAACACTGAAGCTTTCTTT.